A selection of T cell receptor beta chains follows, all from one sample in a study of post-analysis software for immune sequencing data. TCRdb re-derived calls from the PCR reads in MiXCR, one entry per CDR3 protein. This table has a few hundred thousand distinct CDR3 sequences, around a third appearing once. The sample comprised blood. These receptors came from a girl aged 2-17 years with multiple sclerosis. Both conserved end residues are part of each CDR3. D genes are given only for firm matches. Expanded clones are given a class, and other clones once, few, many or no size at all.

D gene,V gene,J gene,clone size,CDR3 DNA,CDR3 protein
TRBD2,TRBV5-1,TRBJ2-1,few,TGCGCCAGCAGATTTAGCGGGGGGGCCCACAATGAGCAGTTCTTC,CASRFSGGAHNEQFF
TRBD2,TRBV27,TRBJ2-5,.,TGTGCCAGCAGTTTCCGACTAGCGGGGGGCTTATGGGAGACCCAGTACTTC,CASSFRLAGGLWETQYF
TRBD1,TRBV20-1,TRBJ2-5,few,TGCAGTGCTAGGGGACAGGGGCGAAGGATGACGCAAGAGACCCAGTACTTC,CSARGQGRRMTQETQYF
.,TRBV2,TRBJ2-3,.,TGTGCCAGCAAGTACTCAGATACGCAGTATTTT,CASKYSDTQYF
.,TRBV7-2,TRBJ2-5,many,TGTGCCAGCAGCTTATTAGGACCGGGGGCCCGACGGGAGACCCAGTACTTC,CASSLLGPGARRETQYF
.,TRBV5-1,TRBJ2-7,many,TGCGCCAGCAGGGCTGGGGGAACCTACGAGCAGTACTTC,CASRAGGTYEQYF
TRBD2,TRBV14,TRBJ2-1,.,TGTGCCAGCAGCACTAGCGGGGGGACCTACAATGAGCAGTTCTTC,CASSTSGGTYNEQFF
.,TRBV18,TRBJ2-4,once,TGTGCCAGCTCACCCGACAGGGAGGGGGACATTCAGTACTTC,CASSPDREGDIQYF
.,TRBV7-9,TRBJ2-1,few,TGTGCCAGCAGGTCCGACCTACGGGGGTTTGAGCAGTTCTTC,CASRSDLRGFEQFF
.,TRBV2,TRBJ1-2,few,TGTGCCAGCAGTGAAGTGGCCGGGGATGGCTACACCTTC,CASSEVAGDGYTF
TRBD1,TRBV20-1,TRBJ2-7,.,TGCAGTGCACCAGACAGGGCAAACTCCTACGAGCAGTACTTC,CSAPDRANSYEQYF
TRBD1,TRBV27,TRBJ2-1,few,TGTGCCAGCAGTTTAGTGGGACAGGGGTTGAATGAGCAGTTCTTC,CASSLVGQGLNEQFF
.,TRBV7-9,TRBJ2-7,.,TGTGCCAGCAGCGAAGAGGGACCCTCCTACGAGCAGTACTTC,CASSEEGPSYEQYF
.,TRBV5-1,TRBJ2-3,many,TGCGCCAGCAGCAGTGGGGGGCCCACAGATACGCAGTATTTT,CASSSGGPTDTQYF
.,TRBV3-1,TRBJ2-1,.,TGTGCCAGCAGCCAACTAATAGGTCGTATAGAGACCCAGTTCTTC,CASSQLIGRIETQFF
.,TRBV7-8,TRBJ2-4,.,TGTACCAGCAGCCTAAGCAACGACATAGCCAAAAACATTCAGTACTTC,CTSSLSNDIAKNIQYF
TRBD2,TRBV2,TRBJ2-1,many,TGTGCCAGCAGATCGAGGACTAGCGCTGGGGTCAATGAGCAGTTCTTC,CASRSRTSAGVNEQFF
TRBD2,TRBV7-9,TRBJ2-7,.,TGTGCCAGCAGCTCCCCCTGGGGGGGTTCCTACGAGCAGTACTTC,CASSSPWGGSYEQYF
.,TRBV7-9,TRBJ2-7,.,TGTGCCAGCAGCCCACACCCGACCTACGAGCAGTACTTC,CASSPHPTYEQYF
.,TRBV12-3/TRBV12-4,TRBJ2-5,many,TGTGCCAGCAGCCCGTTCGGGTCTTCTAACCAAGAGACCCAGTACTTC,CASSPFGSSNQETQYF
.,TRBV12-3/TRBV12-4,TRBJ1-4,once,TGTGCCAGCAGCATATTCTCAGGGAGGTCGGAACTGTTTTTT,CASSIFSGRSELFF
.,TRBV7-9,TRBJ1-1,.,TGTGCCAGCAGCTTAGGTGGGGCACACACTGAAGCTTTCTTT,CASSLGGAHTEAFF